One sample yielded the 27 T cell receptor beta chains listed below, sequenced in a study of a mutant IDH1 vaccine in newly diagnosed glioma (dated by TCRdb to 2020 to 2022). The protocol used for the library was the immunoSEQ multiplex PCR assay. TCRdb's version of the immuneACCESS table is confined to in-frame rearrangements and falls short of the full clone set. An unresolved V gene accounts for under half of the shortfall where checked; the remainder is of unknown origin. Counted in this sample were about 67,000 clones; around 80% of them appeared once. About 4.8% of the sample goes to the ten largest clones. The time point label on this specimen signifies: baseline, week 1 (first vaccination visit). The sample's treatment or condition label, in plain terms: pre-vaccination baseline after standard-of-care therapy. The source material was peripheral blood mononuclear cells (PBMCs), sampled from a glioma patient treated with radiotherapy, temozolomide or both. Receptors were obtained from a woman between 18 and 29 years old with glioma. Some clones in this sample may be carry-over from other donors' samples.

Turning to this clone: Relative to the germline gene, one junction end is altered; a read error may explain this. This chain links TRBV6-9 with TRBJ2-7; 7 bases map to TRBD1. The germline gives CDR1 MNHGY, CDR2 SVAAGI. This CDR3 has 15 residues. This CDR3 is CASSYSYRDSYEQYF. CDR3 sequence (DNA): TGTGCCAGCAGCTATTCCTATCGGGACAGCTACGAGCAGTACTTC.

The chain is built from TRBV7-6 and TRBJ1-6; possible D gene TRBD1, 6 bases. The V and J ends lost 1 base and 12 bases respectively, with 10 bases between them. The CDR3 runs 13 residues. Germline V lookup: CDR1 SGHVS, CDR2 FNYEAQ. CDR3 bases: TGTGCCAGCAGCTTAGGCGAGGGGGGACCCCTCCACTTT. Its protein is CASSLGEGGPLHF. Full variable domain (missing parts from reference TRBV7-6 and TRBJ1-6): GAGVSQSPRYKVTKRGQDVALRCDPISGHVSLYWYRQALGQGPEFLTYFNYEAQQDKSGLPNDRFSAERPEGSISTLTIQRTEQRDSAMYRCASSLGEGGPLHFGNGTRLTVT.

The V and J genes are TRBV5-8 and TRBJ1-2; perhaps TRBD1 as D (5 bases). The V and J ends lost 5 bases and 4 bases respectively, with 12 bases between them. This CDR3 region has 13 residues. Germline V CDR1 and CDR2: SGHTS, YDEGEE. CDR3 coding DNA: TGTGCCAGCAGGGCAGGGCCCGCCTATGGCTACACCTTC. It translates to CASRAGPAYGYTF.

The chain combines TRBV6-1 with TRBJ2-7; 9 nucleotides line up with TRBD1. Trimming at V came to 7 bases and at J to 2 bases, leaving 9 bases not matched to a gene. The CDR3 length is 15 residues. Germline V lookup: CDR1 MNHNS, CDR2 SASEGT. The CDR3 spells CASKIGQGITYEQYF. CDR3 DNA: TGTGCCAGCAAGATTGGACAGGGGATAACCTACGAGCAGTACTTC.

The CDR3 loop is CASSLDTFGEAFF. The CDR3 nucleotides are TGCGCCAGCAGCTTGGACACCTTTGGTGAAGCTTTCTTT. The V and J genes are TRBV5-1 and TRBJ1-1; no firm D call. Germline CDR1 is SGHRS and CDR2 is YFSETQ. There are 13 residues in the CDR3. The V gene lost 0 bases and the J gene lost 7 bases, with 10 bases spanning the gap. The entire variable domain, with the rest obtained from reference TRBV5-1 and TRBJ1-1, is as follows: KAGVTQTPRYLIKTRGQQVTLSCSPISGHRSVSWYQQTPGQGLQFLFEYFSETQRNKGNFPGRFSGRQFSNSRSEMNVSTLELGDSALYLCASSLDTFGEAFFGQGTRLTVV.

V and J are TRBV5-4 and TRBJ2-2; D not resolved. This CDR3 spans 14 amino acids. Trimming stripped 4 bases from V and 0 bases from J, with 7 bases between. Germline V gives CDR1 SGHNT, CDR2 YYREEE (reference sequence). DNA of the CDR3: TGTGCCAGCAGCCAGACCCCGAACACCGGGGAGCTGTTTTTT. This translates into CASSQTPNTGELFF.

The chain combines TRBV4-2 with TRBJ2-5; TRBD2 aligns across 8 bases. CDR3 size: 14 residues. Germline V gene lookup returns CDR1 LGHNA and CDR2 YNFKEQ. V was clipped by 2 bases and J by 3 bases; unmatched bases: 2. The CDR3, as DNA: TGTGCCAGCAGCCAAACGGGGGGGAAAGAGACCCAGTACTTC. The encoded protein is CASSQTGGKETQYF.

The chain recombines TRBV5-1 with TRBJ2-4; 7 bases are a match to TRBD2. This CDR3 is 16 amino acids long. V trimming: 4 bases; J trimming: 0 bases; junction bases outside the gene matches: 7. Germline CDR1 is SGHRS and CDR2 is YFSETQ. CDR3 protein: CASSPLATLAKNIQYF. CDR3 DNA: TGCGCCAGCAGCCCACTAGCGACCCTAGCCAAAAACATTCAGTACTTC.

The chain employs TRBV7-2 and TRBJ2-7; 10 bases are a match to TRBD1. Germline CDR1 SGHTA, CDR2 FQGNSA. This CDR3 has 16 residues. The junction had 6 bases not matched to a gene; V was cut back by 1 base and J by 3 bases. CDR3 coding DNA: TGTGCCAGCAGCTTAGGGACGTGGGACAGGGGCTACGAGCAGTACTTC. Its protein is CASSLGTWDRGYEQYF.

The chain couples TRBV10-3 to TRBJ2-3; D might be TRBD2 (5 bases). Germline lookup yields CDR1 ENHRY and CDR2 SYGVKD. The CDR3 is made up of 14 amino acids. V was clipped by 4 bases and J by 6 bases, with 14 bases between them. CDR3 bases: TGTGCCATCAGTGCATGGTCTAGCAGTGATACGCAGTATTTT. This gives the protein CAISAWSSSDTQYF.

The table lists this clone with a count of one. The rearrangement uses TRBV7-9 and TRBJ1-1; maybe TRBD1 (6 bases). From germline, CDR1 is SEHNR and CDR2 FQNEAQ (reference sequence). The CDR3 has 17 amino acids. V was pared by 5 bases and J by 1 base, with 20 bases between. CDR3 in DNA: TGTGCCAGCAGCGTCCCCGGCTTAGGGGGAAAGAACACTGAAGCTTTCTTT. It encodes CASSVPGLGGKNTEAFF.

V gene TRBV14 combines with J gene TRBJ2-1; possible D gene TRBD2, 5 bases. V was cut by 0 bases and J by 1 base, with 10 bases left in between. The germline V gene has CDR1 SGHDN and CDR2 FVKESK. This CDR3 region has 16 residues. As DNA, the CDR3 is TGTGCCAGCAGCCAAGATCGGTGGGAGTCCTACAATGAGCAGTTCTTC. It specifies CASSQDRWESYNEQFF.

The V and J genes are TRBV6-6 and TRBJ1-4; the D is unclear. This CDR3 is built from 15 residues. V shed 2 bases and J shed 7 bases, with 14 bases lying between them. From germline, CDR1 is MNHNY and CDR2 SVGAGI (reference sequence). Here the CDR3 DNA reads TGTGCCAGCAGTTACGCGGCCGCGGCGGGTGAAAAACTGTTTTTT. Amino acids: CASSYAAAAGEKLFF.

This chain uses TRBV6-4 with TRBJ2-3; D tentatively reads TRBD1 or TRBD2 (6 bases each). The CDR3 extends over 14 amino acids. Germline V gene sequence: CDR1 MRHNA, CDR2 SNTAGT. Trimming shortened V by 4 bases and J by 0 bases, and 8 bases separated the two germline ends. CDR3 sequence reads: CASSGGGSTDTQYF. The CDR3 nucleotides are TGTGCCAGCAGTGGAGGGGGGAGCACAGATACGCAGTATTTT.

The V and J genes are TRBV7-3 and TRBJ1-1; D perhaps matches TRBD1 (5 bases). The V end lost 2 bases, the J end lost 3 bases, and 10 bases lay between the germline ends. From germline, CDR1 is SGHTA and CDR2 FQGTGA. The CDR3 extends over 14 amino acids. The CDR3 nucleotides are TGTGCCAGCAGCTTATTTGGGGCCGACACTGAAGCTTTCTTT. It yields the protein CASSLFGADTEAFF.

CDR3 region: CASGSPGNQPQHF. The CDR3 coding sequence is TGTGCCAGTGGGTCCCCGGGAAATCAGCCCCAGCATTTT. The chain employs TRBV19 and TRBJ1-5; D unresolved. V was cut by 8 bases and J by 4 bases, with 12 bases left in between. The CDR3 extends over 13 amino acids. Germline V lookup: CDR1 LNHDA, CDR2 SQIVND (reference sequence).

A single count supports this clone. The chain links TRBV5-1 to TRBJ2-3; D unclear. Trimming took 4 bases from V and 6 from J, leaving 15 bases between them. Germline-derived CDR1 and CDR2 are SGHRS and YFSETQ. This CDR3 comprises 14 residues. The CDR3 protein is CASSPSVLRDTQYF. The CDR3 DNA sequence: TGCGCCAGCAGCCCGTCGGTTCTCCGGGATACGCAGTATTTT. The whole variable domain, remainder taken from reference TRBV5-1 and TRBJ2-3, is KAGVTQTPRYLIKTRGQQVTLSCSPISGHRSVSWYQQTPGQGLQFLFEYFSETQRNKGNFPGRFSGRQFSNSRSEMNVSTLELGDSALYLCASSPSVLRDTQYFGPGTRLTVL.

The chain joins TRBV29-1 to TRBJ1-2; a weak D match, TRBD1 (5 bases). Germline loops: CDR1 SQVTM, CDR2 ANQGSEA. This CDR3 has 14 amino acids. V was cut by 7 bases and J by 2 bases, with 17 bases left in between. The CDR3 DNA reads TGCAGCGCTGGGGCTTTTGGGCTGAACTATGGCTACACCTTC. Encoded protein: CSAGAFGLNYGYTF. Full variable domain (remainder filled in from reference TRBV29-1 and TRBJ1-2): SAVISQKPSRDICQRGTSLTIQCQVDSQVTMMFWYRQQPGQSLTLIATANQGSEATYESGFVIDKFPISRPNLTFSTLTVSNMSPEDSSIYLCSAGAFGLNYGYTFGSGTRLTVV.

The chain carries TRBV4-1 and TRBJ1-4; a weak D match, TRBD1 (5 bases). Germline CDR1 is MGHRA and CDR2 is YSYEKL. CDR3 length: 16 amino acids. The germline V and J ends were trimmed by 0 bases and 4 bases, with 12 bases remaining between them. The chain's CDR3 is CASSQEKGWGNEKLFF. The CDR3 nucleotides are TGCGCCAGCAGCCAAGAAAAGGGGTGGGGTAATGAAAAACTGTTTTTT.

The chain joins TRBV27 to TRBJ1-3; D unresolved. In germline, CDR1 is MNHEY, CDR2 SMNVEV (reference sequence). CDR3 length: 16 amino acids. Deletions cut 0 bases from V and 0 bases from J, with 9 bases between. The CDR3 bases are TGTGCCAGCAGTTTATCGTCAGGAAGCTCTGGAAACACCATATATTTT. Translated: CASSLSSGSSGNTIYF.

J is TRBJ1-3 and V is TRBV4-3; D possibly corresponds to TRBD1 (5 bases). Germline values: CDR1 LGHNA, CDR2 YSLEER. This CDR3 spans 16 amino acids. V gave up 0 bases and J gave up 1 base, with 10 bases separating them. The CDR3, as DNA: TGCGCCAGCAGCCAAGATCCCAGGGCTTCTGGAAACACCATATATTTT. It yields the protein CASSQDPRASGNTIYF.

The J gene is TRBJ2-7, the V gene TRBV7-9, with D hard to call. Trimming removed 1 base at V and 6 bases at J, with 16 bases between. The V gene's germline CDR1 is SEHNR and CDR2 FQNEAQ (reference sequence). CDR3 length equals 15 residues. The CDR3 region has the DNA TGTGCCAGCAGCTTAGACGATCCCACACCTCGCGAGCAGTACTTC. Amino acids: CASSLDDPTPREQYF.

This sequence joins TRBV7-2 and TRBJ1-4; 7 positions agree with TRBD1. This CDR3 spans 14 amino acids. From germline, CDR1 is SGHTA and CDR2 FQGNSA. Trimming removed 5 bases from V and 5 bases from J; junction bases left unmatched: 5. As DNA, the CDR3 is TGTGCCAGCAGCCAAGGGACAGTGAATGAAAAACTGTTTTTT. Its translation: CASSQGTVNEKLFF.

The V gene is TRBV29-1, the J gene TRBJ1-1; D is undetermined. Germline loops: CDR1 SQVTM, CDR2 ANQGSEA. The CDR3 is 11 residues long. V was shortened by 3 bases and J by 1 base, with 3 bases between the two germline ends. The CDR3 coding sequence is TGCAGCGTTGACAGGAACACTGAAGCTTTCTTT. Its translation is CSVDRNTEAFF.

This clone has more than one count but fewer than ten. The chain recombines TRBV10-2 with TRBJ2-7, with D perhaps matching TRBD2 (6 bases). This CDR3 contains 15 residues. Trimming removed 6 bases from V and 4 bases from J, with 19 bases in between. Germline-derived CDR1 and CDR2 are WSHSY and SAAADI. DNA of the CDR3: TGCGCCAGCAGGGAGACGGGGGTTAGAGTTTACGAGCAGTACTTC. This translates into CASRETGVRVYEQYF.

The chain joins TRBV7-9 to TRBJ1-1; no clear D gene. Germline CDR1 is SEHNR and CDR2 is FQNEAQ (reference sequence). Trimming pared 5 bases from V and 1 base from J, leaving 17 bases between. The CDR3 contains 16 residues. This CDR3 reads CASSPFRGEGNTEAFF. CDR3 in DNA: TGTGCCAGCAGCCCCTTTCGAGGCGAGGGGAACACTGAAGCTTTCTTT.

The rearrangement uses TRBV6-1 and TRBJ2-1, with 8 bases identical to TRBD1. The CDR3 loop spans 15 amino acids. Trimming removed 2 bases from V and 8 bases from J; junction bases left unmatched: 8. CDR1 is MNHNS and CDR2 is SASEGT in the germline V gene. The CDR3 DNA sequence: TGTGCCAGCAGTGAACTGGGACAGGTGGGCGATGAGCAGTTCTTC. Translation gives CASSELGQVGDEQFF.